Presented here are 26 T cell receptor beta chains from one specimen sequenced in a study of neoadjuvant anti-PD-1 for oral cavity cancer. The protocol was immunoSEQ multiplex PCR, while the TCRdb copy is restricted to in-frame clones and leaves out a portion. The sample includes about 32,000 clones, 70% to 80% seen only once; the top ten take roughly 3.2%. As to time point: after neoadjuvant nivolumab, at surgical resection. The sequences come from PBMCs, collected after nivolumab (anti-PD-1) treatment. All receptors derive from a person between 40 and 80 years old with oral cavity squamous cell carcinoma.

The rearrangement links TRBV6-5 to TRBJ1-4; maybe TRBD1 (5 bases). This CDR3 has 15 amino acids. The germline V gene has CDR1 MNHEY and CDR2 SVGAGI. The ends were cut back, 0 bases at V and 4 bases at J, with 9 bases in the middle. In DNA form, the CDR3 reads TGTGCCAGCAGTTACTCGTCAGGGAGTAATGAAAAACTGTTTTTT. Translation gives CASSYSSGSNEKLFF.

V and J are TRBV15 and TRBJ1-5; D ambiguous. CDR3 length equals 16 residues. Trimming removed 5 bases at V and 0 bases at J, with 14 bases between. The germline gives CDR1 LNHNV, CDR2 YYDKDF (reference sequence). The CDR3 region is CATSGLGRFSNQPQHF. The CDR3 DNA is TGTGCCACCAGCGGGTTAGGAAGATTTAGCAATCAGCCCCAGCATTTT.

A few counts support this clone. The J gene is TRBJ2-2, the V gene TRBV11-2; D call uncertain. Trimming cost V 5 bases and J 3 bases, with 10 bases left between them. The CDR3 has 14 residues. Germline CDR1 is SGHAT and CDR2 is FQNNGV. DNA for the CDR3: TGTGCCAGCAGCGGGGATTTGGACACCGGGGAGCTGTTTTTT. Protein: CASSGDLDTGELFF. Drawing the rest from reference TRBV11-2 and TRBJ2-2, the complete variable domain is EAGVAQSPRYKIIEKRQSVAFWCNPISGHATLYWYQQILGQGPKLLIQFQNNGVVDDSQLPKDRFSAERLKGVDSTLKIQPAKLEDSAVYLCASSGDLDTGELFFGEGSRLTVL.

The chain couples TRBV11-1 to TRBJ1-2, with D possibly being TRBD1 (5 bases). Looked up from germline, CDR1 is SGHAT and CDR2 is FQDESV (reference sequence). The CDR3 is made up of 15 amino acids. V gave up 1 base and J gave up 6 bases, with 15 bases separating them. The CDR3 loop is CASSLDEGMPHGYTF. For the CDR3, the DNA is TGTGCCAGCAGCTTAGATGAGGGGATGCCTCATGGCTACACCTTC.

The sample holds a few counts of this clone. The V and J genes are TRBV25-1 and TRBJ1-4, with D unresolved. Germline CDR1 reads MGHDK; CDR2 reads SYGVNS. The CDR3 extends over 15 amino acids. The germline V and J ends were trimmed by 4 bases and 1 base, with 10 bases remaining between them. CDR3 residues: CASSASFGTNEKLFF. Written as DNA, the CDR3 is TGTGCCAGCAGTGCCAGCTTTGGAACTAATGAAAAACTGTTTTTT.

This clone was recorded only once. V and J are TRBV11-1 and TRBJ2-7; possible D gene TRBD1, 6 bases. V was clipped by 6 bases and J by 3 bases, with 15 bases between them. From germline, CDR1 is SGHAT and CDR2 FQDESV (reference sequence). The CDR3 runs to 14 residues. The CDR3 here is CASSSTGNRYEQYF. CDR3 DNA: TGTGCCAGCAGTAGTACAGGGAACCGCTACGAGCAGTACTTC.

This chain connects TRBV7-8 to TRBJ1-5; tentatively, D is TRBD1 (5 bases). The CDR3 is made up of 17 amino acids. Germline CDR1 SGHVS, CDR2 FQNEAQ. V lost 5 bases and J lost 0, with 17 bases in between. For the CDR3, the DNA is TGTGCCAGCAGCGATGGACAATCGATCTATAGCAATCAGCCCCAGCATTTT. It codes for CASSDGQSIYSNQPQHF.

This clone was picked up a small number of times. The J gene is TRBJ2-1, the V gene TRBV2; TRBD1 aligns across 7 bases. Trimming removed 7 bases from V and 3 bases from J; junction bases left unmatched: 3. This CDR3 comprises 13 residues. Per germline, CDR1 SNHLY and CDR2 FYNNEI. The CDR3 here is CASMNRGYNEQFF. The CDR3 DNA reads as TGTGCCAGCATGAACAGGGGCTACAATGAGCAGTTCTTC.

This rearrangement joins TRBV6-5 to TRBJ2-5; no reliable D call. Germline CDR1 reads MNHEY; CDR2 reads SVGAGI. The germline V and J ends were trimmed by 5 bases and 5 bases, with 6 bases remaining between them. The CDR3 has 11 amino acids. CDR3 protein: CASSEMETQYF. The CDR3 coding sequence is TGTGCCAGCAGTGAAATGGAGACCCAGTACTTC.

This clone has a handful of counts. The J gene is TRBJ2-5, the V gene TRBV2; TRBD2 agrees at 11 bases. With V trimmed by 8 bases and J by 5 bases, 10 bases remained unmatched. This CDR3 contains 15 residues. The V gene's germline CDR1 is SNHLY and CDR2 FYNNEI. CDR3 sequence (DNA): TGTGCCAGCGGACTAGCGGGCTCACTTGGGGAGACCCAGTACTTC. This codes for CASGLAGSLGETQYF.

V is TRBV19 and J is TRBJ2-7; 8 bases are shared with TRBD2. This CDR3 spans 16 amino acids. Trimming removed 3 bases from V and 5 bases from J; junction bases left unmatched: 12. CDR1 and CDR2 (germline): LNHDA, SQIVND (reference sequence). CDR3 bases: TGTGCCAGTAGTATCGGAGTACGGGGGGGAATCGACGAGCAGTACTTC. Translated: CASSIGVRGGIDEQYF. Filled out from reference TRBV19 and TRBJ2-7, the complete variable domain reads DGGITQSPKYLFRKEGQNVTLSCEQNLNHDAMYWYRQDPGQGLRLIYYSQIVNDFQKGDIAEGYSVSREKKESFPLTVTSAQKNPTAFYLCASSIGVRGGIDEQYFGPGTRLTVT.

This chain joins TRBV5-1 and TRBJ1-4; 11 bases match TRBD1. The V and J ends lost 4 bases and 3 bases, in that order; junction bases with no gene match: 8. This CDR3 is built from 17 residues. Germline V gene lookup returns CDR1 SGHRS and CDR2 YFSETQ. CDR3 DNA sequence: TGCGCCAGCAGCCAGAGGACAGGGGGCTTCGCTAATGAAAAACTGTTTTTT. The encoded protein is CASSQRTGGFANEKLFF.

This clone was detected a few times. The genes are TRBV6-5 and TRBJ1-2; TRBD1 is a possible D gene (6 bases). The CDR3 contains 14 residues. Trimming stripped 5 bases from V and 7 bases from J, with 17 bases between. Germline V CDR1 and CDR2: MNHEY, SVGAGI. The DNA of the CDR3 is TGTGCCAGCAGTCCGGACAGCGAACGGCGTGGCTACACCTTC. Translation: CASSPDSERRGYTF.

The CDR3: CASSRGAGNTGELFF. Written as DNA, the CDR3 is TGTGCCAGCAGCCGGGGCGCGGGGAACACCGGGGAGCTGTTTTTT. The V call is TRBV7-3, the J call TRBJ2-2; D possibly matches TRBD1 or TRBD2 (5 bases each). The germline V gene has CDR1 SGHTA and CDR2 FQGTGA. Trimming removed 5 bases from V and 1 base from J, with 11 bases in between. The CDR3 is 15 amino acids.

This clone ranks as medium-sized (0.01 to 0.1%). CDR3 region: CASSYSVSGNQPQHF. Written as DNA, the CDR3 is TGTGCCAGCAGTTACTCGGTCTCCGGTAATCAGCCCCAGCATTTT. The chain carries TRBV6-6 and TRBJ1-5; D gene unclear. Germline values: CDR1 MNHNY, CDR2 SVGAGI (reference sequence). The V and J ends lost 0 bases and 4 bases respectively, with 10 bases between them. The CDR3 covers 15 residues.

V is TRBV4-3 and J is TRBJ2-2, with 9 bases matching TRBD1. V lost 3 bases to trimming and J lost 4 bases; unmatched junction nucleotides: 9. Germline CDR1 and CDR2: LGHNA and YSLEER. This CDR3 region has 17 residues. CDR3 amino acids: CASSQATGGVGTGELFF. The CDR3 DNA reads as TGCGCCAGCAGCCAGGCCACAGGGGGCGTCGGCACCGGGGAGCTGTTTTTT.

The CDR3, as DNA: TGTGCCAGTAGTATGGCGGGGGGGGGCACAGATACGCAGTATTTT. As protein: CASSMAGGGTDTQYF. The V and J genes are TRBV19 and TRBJ2-3, with TRBD2 matching over 9 bases. The CDR3 spans 15 residues. V was pared by 3 bases and J by 1 base, with 2 bases of the junction left unmatched. CDR1 is LNHDA and CDR2 is SQIVND in the germline V gene (reference sequence).

The V gene is TRBV6-5, the J gene TRBJ1-5, with 8 nucleotides matching TRBD1. The germline V gene has CDR1 MNHEY and CDR2 SVGAGI. This CDR3 has 15 residues. With 6 bases clipped from V and 3 bases from J, the junction kept 7 bases outside the gene matches. The CDR3 loop is CASSRGQGDNQPQHF. DNA of the CDR3: TGTGCCAGCAGCCGCGGACAGGGCGACAATCAGCCCCAGCATTTT.

V and J are TRBV11-2 and TRBJ2-3; D gene uncertain. Trimming stripped 5 bases from V and 2 bases from J, with 5 bases between. Germline V gene data show CDR1 as SGHAT and CDR2 as FQNNGV. The CDR3 is 12 residues long. This CDR3 is CASSPYTDTQYF. The CDR3 DNA is TGTGCCAGCAGCCCGTACACAGATACGCAGTATTTT.

V usage is TRBV18 and J usage is TRBJ1-6, with D possibly TRBD1 on 5 matching bases. The V gene lost 3 bases and the J gene lost 8 bases, with 14 bases spanning the gap. This CDR3 has 15 residues. Germline CDR1 KGHSH, CDR2 LQKENI. CDR3 residues: CASSPGAGNHSPLHF. The CDR3 DNA is TGTGCCAGCTCACCCGGGGCAGGGAATCATTCACCCCTCCACTTT. Full variable domain (outside the CDR3, taken from reference TRBV18 and TRBJ1-6): NAGVMQNPRHLVRRRGQEARLRCSPMKGHSHVYWYRQLPEEGLKFMVYLQKENIIDESGMPKERFSAEFPKEGPSILRIQQVVRGDSAAYFCASSPGAGNHSPLHFGNGTRLTVT.

The chain is built from TRBV7-6 and TRBJ1-4; D uncertain. The V gene's germline CDR1 is SGHVS and CDR2 FNYEAQ. V was clipped by 1 base and J by 7 bases, with 10 bases between them. This CDR3 has 14 amino acids. CDR3 DNA: TGTGCCAGCAGCTTAGGCCAGTCAGTTGAAAAACTGTTTTTT. Its protein product is CASSLGQSVEKLFF. Filled out from reference TRBV7-6 and TRBJ1-4, the complete variable domain reads GAGVSQSPRYKVTKRGQDVALRCDPISGHVSLYWYRQALGQGPEFLTYFNYEAQQDKSGLPNDRFSAERPEGSISTLTIQRTEQRDSAMYRCASSLGQSVEKLFFGSGTQLSVL.

J is TRBJ2-2 and V is TRBV9; no firm D call. Trimming took off 0 bases at V and 2 bases at J, with 8 bases between the two ends. CDR3 length equals 15 residues. The germline CDR1 and CDR2 sequences are SGDLS and YYNGEE. CDR3 amino acids: CASSVVPGNTGELFF. The CDR3 region has the DNA TGTGCCAGCAGCGTAGTCCCAGGAAACACCGGGGAGCTGTTTTTT.

The V gene is TRBV6-5, the J gene TRBJ1-1, with D uncertain. CDR1 and CDR2 from the germline V gene are MNHEY and SVGAGI. Trimming cost V 0 bases and J 1 base, with 9 bases left between them. The CDR3 consists of 15 residues. The CDR3 region is CASSYSGLGNTEAFF. CDR3 sequence (DNA): TGTGCCAGCAGTTACTCTGGTCTAGGGAACACTGAAGCTTTCTTT.

This clone ranks as medium-sized. The chain couples TRBV6-1 to TRBJ2-1; TRBD2 matches 12 bases. With 2 bases clipped from V and 4 bases from J, the junction kept 0 bases outside the gene matches. Germline values: CDR1 MNHNS, CDR2 SASEGT. The CDR3 length is 15 residues. In DNA, the CDR3 is TGTGCCAGCAGTGAACTAGCGGGGGGGTACAATGAGCAGTTCTTC. Translated, it gives CASSELAGGYNEQFF.

The chain is built from TRBV5-6 and TRBJ2-5; D possibly matches TRBD1 or TRBD2 (6 bases each). V was trimmed by 4 bases and J by 4 bases, leaving 14 bases between them. The V gene's germline CDR1 is SGHDT and CDR2 YYEEEE. This CDR3 is built from 14 residues. The CDR3 protein is CASSRGGAGETQYF. CDR3 DNA sequence: TGTGCCAGCAGCCGAGGGGGAGCGGGAGAGACCCAGTACTTC.

The genes are TRBV9 and TRBJ2-3; D possibly corresponds to TRBD2 (5 bases). CDR1 SGDLS and CDR2 YYNGEE come from the germline V gene. V dropped 3 bases and J dropped 2 bases, with 10 bases sitting between them. The CDR3 loop spans 14 amino acids. The CDR3 DNA is TGTGCCAGCAGCGCAGGACTCAACACAGATACGCAGTATTTT. Protein: CASSAGLNTDTQYF.